A single sample gave rise to the 24 T cell receptor beta chains below, sequenced in a study of beta chain features in type 1 diabetes. Study observations and caveats: Type 1 diabetes patients showed a moderate but significant shortening of TCRB CDR3s in all four CD4+ subsets.

cDNA synthesis used the whole RNA isolate, giving expressed TCRB sequences. Clones were sequenced by immunoSEQ multiplex PCR, and TCRdb holds only the in-frame ones, with some missing. Among under 350,000 clones listed, about 23% were seen once. Their antigens remain unidentified. Sequenced material: naive CD4+ T cells from blood. These receptors all come from a woman between 25 and 40 years old with type 1 diabetes.

This clone has just a few counts. The V gene is TRBV18, the J gene TRBJ2-2; 11 bases align to TRBD2. CDR1 KGHSH and CDR2 LQKENI come from the germline V gene. CDR3 size: 17 residues. V lost 3 bases to trimming and J lost 0 bases; unmatched junction nucleotides: 3. CDR3 residues: CASSPGLAETNTGELFF. The CDR3 DNA is TGTGCCAGCTCACCGGGACTAGCGGAAACGAACACCGGGGAGCTGTTTTTT.

A few counts support this clone. The rearrangement joins TRBV7-3 to TRBJ2-7; maybe TRBD1 (6 bases). CDR3 length: 14 amino acids. The germline V gene encodes CDR1 SGHTA and CDR2 FQGTGA. V lost 0 bases, J lost 2 bases, and 8 bases lay in between. CDR3: CASSLTQGAYEQYF. CDR3 DNA sequence: TGTGCCAGCAGCTTAACACAGGGAGCCTACGAGCAGTACTTC.

The rearrangement uses TRBV5-1 and TRBJ2-7, with 7 positions matching TRBD1. Germline V gives CDR1 SGHRS, CDR2 YFSETQ. After removal of 2 bases from V and 6 bases from J, the junction contained 5 bases not matched to a gene. This CDR3 contains 13 residues. CDR3 DNA: TGCGCCAGCAGCTTTTGGACAGGCGGCGAGCAGTACTTC. This translates into CASSFWTGGEQYF.

This clone has only a few counts. The chain uses TRBV2 and TRBJ2-5; 10 nucleotides match TRBD1. CDR1 and CDR2 from the germline V gene are SNHLY and FYNNEI. V trimming: 4 bases; J trimming: 5 bases; junction bases outside the gene matches: 1. This CDR3 region has 13 residues. The CDR3 sequence: CASSGTGGETQYF. The DNA for the CDR3 is TGTGCCAGCAGTGGGACAGGGGGTGAGACCCAGTACTTC.

This clone was detected a few times. The chain has TRBV9 and TRBJ2-7; 7 bases agree with TRBD1. Germline CDR1 and CDR2: SGDLS and YYNGEE. The CDR3 is 15 amino acids. The trim removed 4 bases at V and 5 bases at J, leaving 12 bases unmatched. The CDR3 DNA is TGTGCCAGCAGCCCCGAAGGCAGGGGGTACGACGAGCAGTACTTC. This codes for CASSPEGRGYDEQYF.

The chain combines TRBV7-8 with TRBJ1-1; D is uncertain. Germline loops: CDR1 SGHVS, CDR2 FQNEAQ. V lost 5 bases and J 3 bases, leaving 10 bases between the germline ends. This CDR3 spans 13 amino acids. This CDR3 is CASSANSDTEAFF. The CDR3 region has the DNA TGTGCCAGCAGCGCAAACTCTGACACTGAAGCTTTCTTT.

V gene TRBV14 combines with J gene TRBJ2-7; D perhaps matches TRBD1 (6 bases). In germline, CDR1 is SGHDN, CDR2 FVKESK. V was pared by 3 bases and J by 9 bases, with 12 bases between. The CDR3 has 12 residues. CDR3 DNA: TGTGCCAGCAGCCATGGGGGCTTGTGGCAGTACTTC. Translation: CASSHGGLWQYF.

CDR3 sequence (DNA): TGTGCCAGCTTAGATGCAGATACGCAGTATTTT. Protein sequence: CASLDADTQYF. The chain has TRBV18 and TRBJ2-3, with D hard to call. The germline V gene encodes CDR1 KGHSH and CDR2 LQKENI. This CDR3 spans 11 amino acids. V was cut by 7 bases and J by 4 bases, with 6 bases left in between.

CDR3 amino acids: CSASRTGEAFF. The CDR3 nucleotides are TGCAGTGCTAGTCGGACAGGAGAAGCTTTCTTT. This chain links TRBV20-1 with TRBJ1-1, with 7 positions matching TRBD1. V lost 3 bases, J lost 8 bases, and 3 bases stayed unmatched. This CDR3 contains 11 residues. Germline assignment: CDR1 DFQATT and CDR2 SNEGSKA (reference sequence).

This clone appeared a few times. The V gene is TRBV11-2, the J gene TRBJ2-5, with D uncertain. Trimming shortened V by 5 bases and J by 5 bases, and 9 bases separated the two germline ends. This CDR3 region has 12 residues. Germline V lookup: CDR1 SGHAT, CDR2 FQNNGV. CDR3 DNA: TGTGCCAGCAGCCGAAGCAGGGAGACCCAGTACTTC. It specifies CASSRSRETQYF.

This clone was seen once. The CDR3 DNA reads as TGCAGCGTTGTCCGGATTATCACTAGCGGATTTTACAATGAGCAGTTCTTC. This translates into CSVVRIITSGFYNEQFF. V is TRBV29-1 and J is TRBJ2-1; 8 bases are a match to TRBD2. V gave up 4 bases and J gave up 4 bases; unmatched junction bases: 15. CDR1 SQVTM and CDR2 ANQGSEA come from the germline V gene. CDR3 length: 17 amino acids.

The genes are TRBV19 and TRBJ2-6; D unresolved. The CDR3 covers 16 residues. Germline CDR1 and CDR2: LNHDA and SQIVND (reference sequence). The ends were cut back, 4 bases at V and 0 bases at J, with 10 bases in the middle. CDR3 sequence: CASSTQMFSGANVLTF. DNA for the CDR3: TGTGCCAGTAGTACTCAGATGTTCTCTGGGGCCAACGTCCTGACTTTC.

Only a few counts were recorded for this clone. The V and J genes are TRBV30 and TRBJ2-7; D is perhaps TRBD1 (6 bases). Germline assignment: CDR1 GTSNPN and CDR2 SVGIG (reference sequence). Trimming shortened V by 5 bases and J by 5 bases, and 16 bases separated the two germline ends. The length of the CDR3 is 13 residues. In DNA form, the CDR3 reads TGTGCCTGGGAAACAGGGAAAGACGACGAGCAGTACTTC. It specifies CAWETGKDDEQYF. The whole variable domain, filled in from reference TRBV30 and TRBJ2-7, reads SQTIHQWPATLVQPVGSPLSLECTVEGTSNPNLYWYRQAAGRGLQLLFYSVGIGQISSEVPQNLSASRPQDRQFILSSKKLLLSDSGFYLCAWETGKDDEQYFGPGTRLTVT.

This clone was counted between two and nine times. V usage is TRBV15 and J usage is TRBJ2-1; D uncertain. Germline assignment: CDR1 LNHNV and CDR2 YYDKDF (reference sequence). The CDR3 runs 13 residues. V lost 6 bases to trimming and J lost 7 bases, with 13 bases between them. In DNA form, the CDR3 reads TGTGCCACCAGTATTACTTCCGCGAATGAGCAGTTCTTC. This gives the protein CATSITSANEQFF.

V gene TRBV2 combines with J gene TRBJ1-5; maybe TRBD1 (6 bases). The CDR3 has 14 amino acids. Germline V CDR1 and CDR2: SNHLY, FYNNEI. Trimming cost V 6 bases and J 1 base, with 10 bases left between them. Written as DNA, the CDR3 is TGTGCCAGCAGGATCAGGGGCAGCAATCAGCCCCAGCATTTT. Protein product: CASRIRGSNQPQHF. The full variable domain, completed using reference TRBV2 and TRBJ1-5, is EPEVTQTPSHQVTQMGQEVILRCVPISNHLYFYWYRQILGQKVEFLVSFYNNEISEKSEIFDDQFSVERPDGSNFTLKIRSTKLEDSAMYFCASRIRGSNQPQHFGDGTRLSIL.

This clone was seen a handful of times. This chain connects TRBV4-1 to TRBJ1-5; unclear D gene. The CDR3 loop spans 15 amino acids. V dropped 0 bases and J dropped 3 bases, with 9 bases sitting between them. In germline, CDR1 is MGHRA, CDR2 YSYEKL. The CDR3: CASSQDWPFNQPQHF. CDR3 sequence (DNA): TGCGCCAGCAGCCAAGACTGGCCTTTCAATCAGCCCCAGCATTTT.

This clone was counted between two and nine times. The rearrangement uses TRBV6-6 and TRBJ2-5, with 9 nucleotides matching TRBD2. In germline, CDR1 is MNHNY, CDR2 SVGAGI (reference sequence). V was clipped by 5 bases and J by 4 bases; unmatched bases: 8. This CDR3 region has 15 residues. In DNA form, the CDR3 reads TGTGCCAGCAGTAGACTAGCGGAGCGGGGAGAGACCCAGTACTTC. Protein sequence: CASSRLAERGETQYF.

J is TRBJ2-7 and V is TRBV2; 7 nucleotides match TRBD1. CDR1 is SNHLY, CDR2 FYNNEI, per germline. The CDR3 has 13 residues. V trimming: 4 bases; J trimming: 4 bases; junction bases outside the gene matches: 4. CDR3 in amino acids: CASSARQGYEQYF. CDR3 DNA: TGTGCCAGCAGTGCTCGACAGGGTTACGAGCAGTACTTC. Full variable domain (remainder filled in from reference TRBV2 and TRBJ2-7): EPEVTQTPSHQVTQMGQEVILRCVPISNHLYFYWYRQILGQKVEFLVSFYNNEISEKSEIFDDQFSVERPDGSNFTLKIRSTKLEDSAMYFCASSARQGYEQYFGPGTRLTVT.

J is TRBJ1-1 and V is TRBV15; TRBD1 matches at 7 bases. The CDR3 covers 15 residues. Germline CDR1 LNHNV, CDR2 YYDKDF (reference sequence). Trimming took 7 bases from V and 5 from J; bases not matched to a gene: 13. The CDR3 loop is CATTASVLQGTEAFF. In nucleotides, the CDR3 is TGTGCCACCACCGCATCAGTGTTACAGGGGACTGAAGCTTTCTTT.

The chain is built from TRBV30 and TRBJ1-4; 10 bases agree with TRBD1. V gave up 3 bases and J gave up 7 bases; unmatched junction bases: 5. Germline V gene lookup returns CDR1 GTSNPN and CDR2 SVGIG (reference sequence). The CDR3 spans 14 residues. CDR3 nucleotide sequence: TGTGCCTGGAGGAGGACAGGGGGAAGTGAAAAACTGTTTTTT. Its translation: CAWRRTGGSEKLFF.

J is TRBJ2-1 and V is TRBV19; TRBD2 aligns across 7 bases. This CDR3 has 12 amino acids. Germline V gene sequence: CDR1 LNHDA, CDR2 SQIVND (reference sequence). With 6 bases clipped from V and 8 bases from J, the junction kept 4 bases outside the gene matches. The CDR3, as DNA: TGTGCCAGTAGCCAGACTAGCCATGAGCAGTTCTTC. This codes for CASSQTSHEQFF. Together with reference TRBV19 and TRBJ2-1, the CDR3 gives the full variable domain: DGGITQSPKYLFRKEGQNVTLSCEQNLNHDAMYWYRQDPGQGLRLIYYSQIVNDFQKGDIAEGYSVSREKKESFPLTVTSAQKNPTAFYLCASSQTSHEQFFGPGTRLTVL.

The gene calls are TRBV11-1 and TRBJ2-1, with D possibly TRBD1 on 5 matching bases. Deletions cut 1 base from V and 3 bases from J, with 10 bases between. Germline CDR1 and CDR2: SGHAT and FQDESV (reference sequence). CDR3 length: 15 residues. The DNA for the CDR3 is TGTGCCAGCAGCTTAGGTCAGGGTAACTACAATGAGCAGTTCTTC. It translates to CASSLGQGNYNEQFF.

This clone was observed a handful of times. At the DNA level, this CDR3 is encoded by other sequences in the same sample as well. This rearrangement joins TRBV15 to TRBJ2-7, with TRBD2 as a possible D gene (5 bases). CDR1 and CDR2 from the germline V gene are LNHNV and YYDKDF (reference sequence). The CDR3 is 13 amino acids. V gave up 3 bases and J gave up 1 base, with 7 bases separating them. DNA of the CDR3: TGTGCCACCAGCAGGGGCGGGTCCTACGAGCAGTACTTC. Translation gives CATSRGGSYEQYF.

The rearrangement links TRBV19 to TRBJ2-2; D possibly corresponds to TRBD2 (5 bases). CDR3 length equals 14 residues. Trimming stripped 5 bases from V and 4 bases from J, with 11 bases between. CDR1 and CDR2 from the germline V gene are LNHDA and SQIVND (reference sequence). The chain's CDR3 is CASSGLAATGELFF. The CDR3 DNA follows: TGTGCCAGTAGTGGGCTAGCTGCCACCGGGGAGCTGTTTTTT. The full variable domain, in which reference TRBV19 and TRBJ2-2 provide the parts outside the CDR3, is DGGITQSPKYLFRKEGQNVTLSCEQNLNHDAMYWYRQDPGQGLRLIYYSQIVNDFQKGDIAEGYSVSREKKESFPLTVTSAQKNPTAFYLCASSGLAATGELFFGEGSRLTVL.